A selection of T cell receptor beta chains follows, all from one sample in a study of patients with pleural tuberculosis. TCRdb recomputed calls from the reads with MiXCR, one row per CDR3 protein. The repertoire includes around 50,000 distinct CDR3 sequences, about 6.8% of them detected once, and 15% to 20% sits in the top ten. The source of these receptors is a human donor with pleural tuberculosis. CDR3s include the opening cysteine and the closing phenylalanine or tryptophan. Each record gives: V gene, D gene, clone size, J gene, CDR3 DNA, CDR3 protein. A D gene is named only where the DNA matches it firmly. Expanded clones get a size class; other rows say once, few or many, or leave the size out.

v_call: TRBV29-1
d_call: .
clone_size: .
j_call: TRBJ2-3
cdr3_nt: TGCAGCGTTGAAGTCTGGGACAAGTCCACAGATACGCAGTATTTT
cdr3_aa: CSVEVWDKSTDTQYF

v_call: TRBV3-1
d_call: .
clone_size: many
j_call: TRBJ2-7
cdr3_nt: TGTGCCAGCAGCCAACGGCTGACAGTCTACGAGCAGTACTTC
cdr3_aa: CASSQRLTVYEQYF

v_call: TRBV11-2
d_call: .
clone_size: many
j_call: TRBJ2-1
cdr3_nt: TGTGCCAGCAGCCCTTACTACTACAATGAGCAGTTCTTC
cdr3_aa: CASSPYYYNEQFF

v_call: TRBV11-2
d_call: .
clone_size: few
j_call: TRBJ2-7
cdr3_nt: TGTGCCAGCAGCAGTACCCCCTACGAGCAGTACTTC
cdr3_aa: CASSSTPYEQYF

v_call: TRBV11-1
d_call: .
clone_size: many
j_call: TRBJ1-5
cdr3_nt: TGTGCCAGCAGCTCCTCGACAGGTGATCAGCCCCAGCATTTT
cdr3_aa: CASSSSTGDQPQHF

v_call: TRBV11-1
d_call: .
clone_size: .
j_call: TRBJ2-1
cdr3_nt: TGTGCCAGCAGCTTACGGGTTAGGGTCCCTGAGCAGTTCTTC
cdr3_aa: CASSLRVRVPEQFF

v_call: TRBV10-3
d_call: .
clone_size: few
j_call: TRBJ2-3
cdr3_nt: TGTGCCGTGACTTCCAACGCAGATACGCAGTATTTT
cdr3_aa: CAVTSNADTQYF

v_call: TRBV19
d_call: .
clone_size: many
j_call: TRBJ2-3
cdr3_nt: TGTGCCAGTACGGTGGGGACGGCTTACACAGATACGCAGTATTTT
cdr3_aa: CASTVGTAYTDTQYF

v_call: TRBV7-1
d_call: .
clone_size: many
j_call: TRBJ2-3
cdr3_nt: TGTGCCAGCAGCTCTTTATTGGGAGCTAGCACAGATACGCAGTATTTT
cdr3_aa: CASSSLLGASTDTQYF

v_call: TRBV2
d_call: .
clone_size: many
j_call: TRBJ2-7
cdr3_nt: TGTGCCAGCAGTGAACCCCTGGGTGAGCAGTACTTC
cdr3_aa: CASSEPLGEQYF

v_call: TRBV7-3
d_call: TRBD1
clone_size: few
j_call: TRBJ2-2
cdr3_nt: TGTGCCAGCAGCTTTACAGGGGGCAACACCGGGGAGCTGTTTTTT
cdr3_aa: CASSFTGGNTGELFF

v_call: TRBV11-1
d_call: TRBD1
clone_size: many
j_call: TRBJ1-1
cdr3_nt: TGTGCCAGCAGCATAACAGGGGGCATGAACACTGAAGCTTTCTTT
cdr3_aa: CASSITGGMNTEAFF

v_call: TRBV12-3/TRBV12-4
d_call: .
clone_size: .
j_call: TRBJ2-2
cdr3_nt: TGTGCCAGCAGTTCTAGTAGCCCGAACACCGGGGAGCTGTTTTTT
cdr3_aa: CASSSSSPNTGELFF

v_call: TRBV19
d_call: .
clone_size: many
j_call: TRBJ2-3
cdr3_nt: TGTGCCAGTAGTATAGCGGGATACCCAGATACGCAGTATTTT
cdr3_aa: CASSIAGYPDTQYF

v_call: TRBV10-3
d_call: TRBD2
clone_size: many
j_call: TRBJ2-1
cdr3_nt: TGTGCCATCAGAGAATCTAGCGGGGGTGTCGTCCATGAGCAGTTCTTC
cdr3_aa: CAIRESSGGVVHEQFF

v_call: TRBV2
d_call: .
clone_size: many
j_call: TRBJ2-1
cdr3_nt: TGTGCCAGCATGTCAGGGTTCTACAATGAGCAGTTCTTC
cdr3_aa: CASMSGFYNEQFF

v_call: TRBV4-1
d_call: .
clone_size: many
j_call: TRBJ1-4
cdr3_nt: TGCGCCAGCAGCCCCCGTGTTCGGGGAACTAATGAAAAACTGTTTTTT
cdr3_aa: CASSPRVRGTNEKLFF

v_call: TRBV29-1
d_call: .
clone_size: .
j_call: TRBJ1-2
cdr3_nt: TGCAGCGCCAGGCAGGAAGGCTACACCTTC
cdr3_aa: CSARQEGYTF

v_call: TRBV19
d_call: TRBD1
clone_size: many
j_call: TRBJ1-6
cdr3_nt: TGTGCCAGTAGTGGACAGGGAGATTCACCCCTCCACTTT
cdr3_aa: CASSGQGDSPLHF

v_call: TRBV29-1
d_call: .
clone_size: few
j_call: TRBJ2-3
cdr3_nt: TGCAGCGTTGACTTCGGAGATACGCAGTATTTT
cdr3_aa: CSVDFGDTQYF

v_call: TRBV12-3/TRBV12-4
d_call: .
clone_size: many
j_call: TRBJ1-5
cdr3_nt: TGTGCCAGCAGTCTAGATTATAGCAATCAGCCCCAGCATTTT
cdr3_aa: CASSLDYSNQPQHF